This T cell receptor beta chain is drawn from a study of blood T cell repertoires in COVID-19. The wider study: Acute and convalescent COVID-19 samples came from the United States, Italy and Spain.

Germline CDR1 SGHTA, CDR2 FQGNSA. V lost 6 bases, J lost 7 bases, and 5 bases stayed unmatched. CDR3 length: 15 amino acids. The assay was immunoSEQ multiplex PCR, and TCRdb's table has in-frame clones only and misses some. The data show approximately 110,000 clones, with roughly 71% seen just once and approximately 6.3% held by the top ten. The chain employs TRBV7-2 and TRBJ2-2, with TRBD2 matching 13 bases. Sequences were obtained from peripheral blood. The clonotype comes from an older man with acute or convalescent COVID-19. The DNA for the CDR3 is TGTGCCAGCAGACTAGCGGGAGGGCCAGTCGGGGAGCTGTTTTTT. It translates to CASRLAGGPVGELFF.